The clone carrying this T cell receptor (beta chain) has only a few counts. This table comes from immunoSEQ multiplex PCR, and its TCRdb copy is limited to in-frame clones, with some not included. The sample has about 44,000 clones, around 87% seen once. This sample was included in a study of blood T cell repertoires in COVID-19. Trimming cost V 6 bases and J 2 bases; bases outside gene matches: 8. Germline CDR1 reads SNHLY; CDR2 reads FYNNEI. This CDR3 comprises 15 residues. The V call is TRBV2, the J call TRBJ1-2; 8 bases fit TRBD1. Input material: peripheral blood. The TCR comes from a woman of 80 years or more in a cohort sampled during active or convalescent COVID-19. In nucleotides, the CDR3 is TGTGCCAGCAGACTAGACAGGGGTCTCAACTATGGCTACACCTTC. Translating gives CASRLDRGLNYGYTF. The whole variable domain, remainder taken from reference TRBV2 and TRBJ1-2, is EPEVTQTPSHQVTQMGQEVILRCVPISNHLYFYWYRQILGQKVEFLVSFYNNEISEKSEIFDDQFSVERPDGSNFTLKIRSTKLEDSAMYFCASRLDRGLNYGYTFGSGTRLTVV.